A few counts support the clone carrying this T cell receptor (beta chain). Antigen specificity is unknown. These data originate in a study of T cells in localized non-small cell lung cancer. Profiled with immunoSEQ multiplex PCR; TCRdb holds only in-frame clones, not every one. The sample lists some 800 clones; about 32% were seen once. V lost 2 bases to trimming and J lost 4 bases, with 13 bases between them. This CDR3 has 15 residues. General study results and limits: Tumor trailed uninvolved adjacent lung in T cell clonality, which peaked there.

Material: normal lung tissue next to the tumor, obtained before any cancer treatment. The receptor's source is a male donor older than 55 with stage II squamous cell lung carcinoma. J is TRBJ2-3 and V is TRBV6-7; D may be TRBD1 (5 bases). TRBV6-7 is identified as an open reading frame with a role that is uncertain. The DNA for the CDR3 is TGTGCCAGCAGTTACCTGGCAAACAGGCCAGATACGCAGTATTTT. Encoded protein: CASSYLANRPDTQYF.